This T cell receptor (beta chain) derives from a study of OX40 agonist ivuxolimab in advanced cancers. The V segment lost 0 bases and the J segment 4 bases; nucleotides outside the gene matches: 3. Germline CDR1 is KGHSH and CDR2 is LQKENI. CDR3 length equals 15 residues. Patients with autoimmune history or systemic immunosuppression were excluded. The repertoire was sequenced with immunoSEQ multiplex PCR; TCRdb's copy has only in-frame clones and lacks some. Here the sample spans about 44,000 clones, around 85% being singletons. The chain recombines TRBV18 with TRBJ2-5; 9 bases align to TRBD2. Here the sequenced sample was CD4+ or CD8+ T cells sorted from blood, taken in a trial of the OX40 agonist ivuxolimab. The receptor comes from an adult with an advanced solid tumor such as melanoma, head and neck, liver or kidney cancer. The CDR3 region is CASSPPGLAAETQYF. Written as DNA, the CDR3 is TGTGCCAGCTCACCACCGGGACTAGCAGCAGAGACCCAGTACTTC.